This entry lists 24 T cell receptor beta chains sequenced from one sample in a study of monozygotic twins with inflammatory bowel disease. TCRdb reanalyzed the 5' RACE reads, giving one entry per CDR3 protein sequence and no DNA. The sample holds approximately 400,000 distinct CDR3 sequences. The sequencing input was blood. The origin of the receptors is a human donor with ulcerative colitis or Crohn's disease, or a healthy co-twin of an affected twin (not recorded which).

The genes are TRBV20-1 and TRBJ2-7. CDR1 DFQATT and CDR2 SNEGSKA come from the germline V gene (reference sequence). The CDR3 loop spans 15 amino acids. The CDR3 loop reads CSARALFGFSYEQYF.

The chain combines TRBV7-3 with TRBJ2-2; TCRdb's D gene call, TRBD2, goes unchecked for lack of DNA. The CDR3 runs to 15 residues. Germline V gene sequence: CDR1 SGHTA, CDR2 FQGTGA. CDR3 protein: CASSPLAGRTGELFF.

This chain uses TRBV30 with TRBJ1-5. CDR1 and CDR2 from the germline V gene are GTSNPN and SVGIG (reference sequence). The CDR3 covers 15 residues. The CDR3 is CAWSVYGNSNQPQHF.

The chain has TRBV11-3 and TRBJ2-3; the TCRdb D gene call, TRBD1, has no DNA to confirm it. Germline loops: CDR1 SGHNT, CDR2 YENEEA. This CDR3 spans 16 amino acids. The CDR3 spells CASSLSGVTLTDTQYF.

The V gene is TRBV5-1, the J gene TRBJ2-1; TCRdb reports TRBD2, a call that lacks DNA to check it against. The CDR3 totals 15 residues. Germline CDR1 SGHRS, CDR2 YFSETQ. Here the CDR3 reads CASSKGTPLGGEQFF.

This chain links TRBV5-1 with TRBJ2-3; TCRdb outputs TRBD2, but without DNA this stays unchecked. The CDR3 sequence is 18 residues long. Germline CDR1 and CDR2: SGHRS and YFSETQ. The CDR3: CASSPRITSGGTSDTQYF.

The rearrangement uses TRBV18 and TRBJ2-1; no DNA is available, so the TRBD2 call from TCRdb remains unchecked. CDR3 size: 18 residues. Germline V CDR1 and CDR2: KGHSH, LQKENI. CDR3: CASSLTGLAAELVNEQFF.

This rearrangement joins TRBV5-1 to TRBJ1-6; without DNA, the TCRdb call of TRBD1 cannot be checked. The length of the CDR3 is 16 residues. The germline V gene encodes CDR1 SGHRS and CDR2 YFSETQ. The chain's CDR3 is CASSHSRTDYNSPLHF.

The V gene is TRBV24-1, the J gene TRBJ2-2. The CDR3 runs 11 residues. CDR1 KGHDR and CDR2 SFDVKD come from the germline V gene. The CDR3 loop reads CATSRLGELFF.

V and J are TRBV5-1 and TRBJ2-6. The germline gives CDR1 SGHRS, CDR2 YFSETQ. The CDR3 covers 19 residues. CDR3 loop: CASSSFGQAPSSGANVLTF.

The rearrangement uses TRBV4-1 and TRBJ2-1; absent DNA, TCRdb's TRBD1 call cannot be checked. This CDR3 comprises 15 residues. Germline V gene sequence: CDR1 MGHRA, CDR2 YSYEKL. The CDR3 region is CASSQAGGGYLPPFF.

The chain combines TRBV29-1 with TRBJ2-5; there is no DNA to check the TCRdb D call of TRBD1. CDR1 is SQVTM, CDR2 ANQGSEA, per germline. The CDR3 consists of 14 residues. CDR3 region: CSVRGQIRTETQYF.

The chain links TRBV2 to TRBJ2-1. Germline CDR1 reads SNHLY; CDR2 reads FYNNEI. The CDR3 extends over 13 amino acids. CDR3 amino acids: CATATSSYNEQFF.

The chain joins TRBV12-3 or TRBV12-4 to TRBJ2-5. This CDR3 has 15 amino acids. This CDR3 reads CASSPQGRYQETQYF.

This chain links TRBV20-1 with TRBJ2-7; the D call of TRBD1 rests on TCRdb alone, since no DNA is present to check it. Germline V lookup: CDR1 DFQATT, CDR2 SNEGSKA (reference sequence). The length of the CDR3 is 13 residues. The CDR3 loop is CSARAGQAYEQYF.

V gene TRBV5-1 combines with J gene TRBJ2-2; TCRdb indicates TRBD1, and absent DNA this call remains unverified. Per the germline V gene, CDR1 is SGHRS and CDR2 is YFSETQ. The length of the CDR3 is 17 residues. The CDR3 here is CASSFRTGPQNTGELFF.

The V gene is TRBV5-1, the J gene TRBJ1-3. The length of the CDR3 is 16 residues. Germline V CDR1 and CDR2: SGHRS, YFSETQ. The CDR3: CASSLGPVTSGNTIYF.

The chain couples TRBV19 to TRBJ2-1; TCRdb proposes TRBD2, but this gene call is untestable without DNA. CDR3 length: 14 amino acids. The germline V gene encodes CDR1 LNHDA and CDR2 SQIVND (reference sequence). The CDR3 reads CASRAGLASNEQFF.

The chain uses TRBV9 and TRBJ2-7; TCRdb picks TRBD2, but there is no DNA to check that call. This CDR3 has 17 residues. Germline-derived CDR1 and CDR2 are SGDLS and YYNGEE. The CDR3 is CASSVAGGGIPPPEQYF.

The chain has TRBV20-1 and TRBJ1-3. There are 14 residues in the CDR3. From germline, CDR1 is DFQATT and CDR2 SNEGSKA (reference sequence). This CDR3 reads CSAQLGSLEDTIYF.

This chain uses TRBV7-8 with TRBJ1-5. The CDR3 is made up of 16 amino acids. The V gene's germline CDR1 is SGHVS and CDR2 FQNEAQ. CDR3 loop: CASSSLARSLYQPQHF.

The CDR3 spells CASSRAGVAQPQHF. The chain combines TRBV7-2 with TRBJ1-5; TCRdb calls TRBD1, which cannot be checked without DNA. The CDR3 totals 14 residues. Germline V gene lookup returns CDR1 SGHTA and CDR2 FQGNSA.

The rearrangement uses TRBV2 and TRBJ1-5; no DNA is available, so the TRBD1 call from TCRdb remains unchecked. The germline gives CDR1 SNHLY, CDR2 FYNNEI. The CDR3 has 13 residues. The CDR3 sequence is CASSRENNQPQHF. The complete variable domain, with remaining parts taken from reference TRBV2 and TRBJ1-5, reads EPEVTQTPSHQVTQMGQEVILRCVPISNHLYFYWYRQILGQKVEFLVSFYNNEISEKSEIFDDQFSVERPDGSNFTLKIRSTKLEDSAMYFCASSRENNQPQHFGDGTRLSIL.

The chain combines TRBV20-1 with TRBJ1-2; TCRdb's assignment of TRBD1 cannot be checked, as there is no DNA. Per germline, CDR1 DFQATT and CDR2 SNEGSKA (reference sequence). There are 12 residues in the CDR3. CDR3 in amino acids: CSAAPGTHGYTF.